The 27 T cell receptor beta chains below all came from one sample that was sequenced in a study of molecular identifiers for immune sequencing clone quantification. MiXCR, run by TCRdb on the PCR reads, gives a single entry per CDR3 protein. The table lists 62,000 or so distinct CDR3 sequences, 15% to 20% of them singletons. Sequenced: naive CD8+ T cells from blood, with Jurkat cell RNA spiked in. Indicated subset: FACS-sorted CD8+CD4-CCR7+CD45RA+ naive T cells. All receptors come from a human donor in good health. Some libraries in this study had Jurkat cell RNA spiked in.

This chain links TRBV5-6 with TRBJ2-1; D remains unclear. In germline, CDR1 is SGHDT, CDR2 YYEEEE. CDR3 length: 12 residues. V lost 0 bases and J 15 bases, leaving 13 bases between the germline ends. For the CDR3, the DNA is TGTGCCAGCAGCTTGGGGGGTAGCCGGCCGTTCTTC. Its protein is CASSLGGSRPFF.

This clonotype was seen only a few times. The chain employs TRBV24-1 and TRBJ2-2, with D tentatively TRBD1 (6 bases). Between the trimmed V and J ends, which lost 4 bases and 2 bases, there was a span of 13 bases. The CDR3 is 16 amino acids. The V gene's germline CDR1 is KGHDR and CDR2 SFDVKD. The CDR3 sequence: CATSESGTLNTGELFF. In DNA form, the CDR3 reads TGTGCCACCAGTGAATCCGGGACACTTAACACCGGGGAGCTGTTTTTT.

This sequence joins TRBV20-1 and TRBJ2-3, with 12 bases lining up with TRBD2. The ends lost 1 base at V and 11 bases at J; junction bases unmatched: 7. CDR3 length equals 14 residues. From germline, CDR1 is DFQATT and CDR2 SNEGSKA (reference sequence). The CDR3 nucleotides read TGCAGTGCTAGAGGCTATCTAGCGGGAGGGGGGCAGTATTTT. It yields the protein CSARGYLAGGGQYF.

At least ten counts were recorded for this clonotype. The chain is built from TRBV5-6 and TRBJ2-7; possibly TRBD2 for D (5 bases). Germline V CDR1 and CDR2: SGHDT, YYEEEE. This CDR3 comprises 12 residues. Trimming removed 4 bases from V and 5 bases from J, with 10 bases in between. CDR3 protein: CASSVVGDEQYF. The CDR3 region has the DNA TGTGCCAGCAGCGTTGTCGGGGACGAGCAGTACTTC.

There are many counts of this clonotype. V and J are TRBV6-6 and TRBJ2-4, with 10 bases identical to TRBD1. There are 15 residues in the CDR3. Germline V CDR1 and CDR2: MNHNY, SVGAGI (reference sequence). Germline trimming cut 8 bases from V and 7 bases from J; bases unmatched to any gene: 11. The CDR3 sequence is CASSESGTGVNIQYF. Written as DNA, the CDR3 is TGTGCCAGCTCCGAGTCCGGGACAGGGGTCAACATTCAGTACTTC.

This clonotype has at least ten counts. This chain connects TRBV28 to TRBJ2-7; no definite D call. Deletions cut 6 bases from V and 2 bases from J, with 14 bases between. Germline CDR1 and CDR2: MDHEN and SYDVKM. There are 14 residues in the CDR3. The CDR3 nucleotides are TGTGCCAGCAGCCTCCGACCCATAGCCTACGAGCAGTACTTC. This gives the protein CASSLRPIAYEQYF.

On this clonotype itself: With a much larger clone just one base away, this may be a read error. The rearrangement links TRBV9 to TRBJ2-3, with D perhaps matching TRBD1 (5 bases). The DNA end is a closer match to TRBJ1-5, so the J assignment may be wrong. The CDR3 consists of 16 residues. From germline, CDR1 is SGDLS and CDR2 YYNGEE. CDR3 in DNA: TGTGCCAGCAGCCACGGGACTAGCCTCTATGGAGATACGCAGCATTTT. Translation gives CASSHGTSLYGDTQHF.

This clonotype was seen ten or more times. The rearrangement joins TRBV19 to TRBJ2-1; TRBD1 matches at 7 bases. CDR1 is LNHDA and CDR2 is SQIVND in the germline V gene (reference sequence). The J segment lost 7 bases and the V segment lost 2 bases, leaving 11 bases of the junction unmatched. CDR3 length: 16 residues. The CDR3: CASSISSGGAGNEQFF. The DNA for the CDR3 is TGTGCCAGTAGTATATCGTCAGGGGGAGCTGGGAATGAGCAGTTCTTC.

This clonotype was seen many times. The V gene is TRBV12-3 or TRBV12-4, the J gene TRBJ1-1, with no clear D. V was cut by 5 bases and J by 7 bases, with 8 bases left in between. The CDR3 is made up of 11 amino acids. This CDR3 is CASSLGVEAFF. In nucleotides, the CDR3 is TGTGCCAGCAGTCTGGGAGTTGAAGCTTTCTTT.

This clonotype occurred many times. CDR3 DNA sequence: TGTGCCAGCAGTTTACGGACTAGCGGCACAGATACGCAGTATTTT. Amino acids: CASSLRTSGTDTQYF. The chain carries TRBV27 and TRBJ2-3; 9 bases match TRBD2. The germline V gene has CDR1 MNHEY and CDR2 SMNVEV (reference sequence). Losses at the gene ends were 2 bases for V and 1 base for J; bases not matched to a gene: 1. CDR3 length: 15 residues.

This clonotype was found a few times. This sequence joins TRBV5-6 and TRBJ2-1, with unresolved D. V lost 0 bases to trimming and J lost 4 bases, with 11 bases between them. Germline V gene sequence: CDR1 SGHDT, CDR2 YYEEEE. The CDR3 is made up of 15 amino acids. CDR3 protein: CASSLEHTPYNEQFF. The CDR3 nucleotides read TGTGCCAGCAGCTTGGAACATACCCCTTACAATGAGCAGTTCTTC. Combining the CDR3 with reference TRBV5-6 and TRBJ2-1 gives the whole variable domain DAGVTQSPTHLIKTRGQQVTLRCSPKSGHDTVSWYQQALGQGPQFIFQYYEEEERQRGNFPDRFSGHQFPNYSSELNVNALLLGDSALYLCASSLEHTPYNEQFFGPGTRLTVL.

Many counts were recorded for this clonotype. The CDR3 bases are TGTGCCAGCAGTTTCCCGACCCACCTCTCTTTAGCAGATACGCAGTATTTT. As protein: CASSFPTHLSLADTQYF. The chain is built from TRBV28 and TRBJ2-3; no definite D call. The CDR3 runs to 17 residues. The V gene's germline CDR1 is MDHEN and CDR2 SYDVKM. V was pared by 3 bases and J by 4 bases, with 20 bases between.

The table lists this clonotype with many counts. The genes are TRBV27 and TRBJ2-7, with 7 nucleotides matching TRBD2. This CDR3 contains 16 residues. V shed 3 bases, J shed 5 bases, and the junction held 13 bases outside the gene matches. Germline lookup yields CDR1 MNHEY and CDR2 SMNVEV (reference sequence). The CDR3 DNA sequence: TGTGCCAGCAGTTTTGTTTCTCGCGGGAGTGCGGACGAGCAGTACTTC. It yields the protein CASSFVSRGSADEQYF.

At least ten counts were recorded for this clonotype. This sequence joins TRBV28 and TRBJ2-3; D may be TRBD2 (6 bases). The length of the CDR3 is 14 residues. Germline loops: CDR1 MDHEN, CDR2 SYDVKM. V was pared by 5 bases and J by 2 bases, with 11 bases between. As DNA, the CDR3 is TGTGCCAGCAGTATCCCGGGGGACACAGATACGCAGTATTTT. Translating it yields CASSIPGDTDTQYF.

The rearrangement joins TRBV28 to TRBJ2-2, with D perhaps matching TRBD2 (5 bases). This CDR3 spans 14 amino acids. Germline lookup yields CDR1 MDHEN and CDR2 SYDVKM. The ends were cut back, 6 bases at V and 3 bases at J, with 11 bases in the middle. The CDR3 DNA sequence: TGTGCCAGCAGCCATGGACTCGACACCGGGGAGCTGTTTTTT. The encoded protein is CASSHGLDTGELFF.

This clonotype occurred a few times. The rearrangement uses TRBV5-8 and TRBJ1-1, with D perhaps TRBD1 (5 bases). V shed 6 bases and J shed 0 bases, with 18 bases lying between them. The CDR3 spans 16 residues. Germline V lookup: CDR1 SGHTS, CDR2 YDEGEE. The CDR3 DNA reads TGTGCCAGCACCTCCTTCCCGGACAAAATGAACACTGAAGCTTTCTTT. Its protein product is CASTSFPDKMNTEAFF.

Remarks on this clonotype: This may arise from a read error, as a much more abundant clone is one base away. The chain couples TRBV7-9 to TRBJ1-1, with D possibly TRBD1 on 5 matching bases. CDR1 SEHNR and CDR2 FQNEAQ come from the germline V gene (reference sequence). The V end was cut by 4 bases, the J end by 3 bases, with 12 bases between. CDR3 size: 14 residues. This chain's CDR3 is CASSSQGVYTEAFF. CDR3 in DNA: TGTGCCAGCAGCTCGCAGGGAGTGTACACTGAAGCTTTCTTT.

Concerning this clonotype itself: A read error is possible here, since a much larger clone lies one base away. The chain couples TRBV20-1 to TRBJ2-3; 8 positions agree with TRBD2. Germline values: CDR1 DFQATT, CDR2 SNEGSKA (reference sequence). The CDR3 totals 19 residues. J was trimmed by 1 base and V by 3 bases; bases with no gene match: 18. CDR3 sequence (DNA): TGCAGTGCTAGGACTGACGAGTTAGCGGGGAAGACTGGCACAGATACGCAGTATTTT. Protein sequence: CSARTDELAGKTGTDTQYF.

Details on this clonotype: This sequence may be a read error, since a much larger clone differs from it by one base. The rearrangement joins TRBV29-1 to TRBJ1-1; no firm D call. This CDR3 spans 12 amino acids. Germline CDR1 and CDR2: SQVTM and ANQGSEA. The CDR3, as DNA: TGCAGCGTTGAAGATGGGCTGACTGGAGCTTTCTTT. It is translated as CSVEDGLTGAFF.

The chain employs TRBV7-9 and TRBJ2-2; the D gene is possibly TRBD2 (5 bases). CDR3 length: 16 residues. CDR1 and CDR2 from the germline V gene are SEHNR and FQNEAQ (reference sequence). Trimming cost V 2 bases and J 1 base, with 11 bases left between them. The CDR3 sequence: CASSLFRGRNTGELFF. The DNA for the CDR3 is TGTGCCAGCAGCTTATTCCGTGGGAGGAACACCGGGGAGCTGTTTTTT. Full variable domain (rest looked up from reference TRBV7-9 and TRBJ2-2): DTGVSQNPRHKITKRGQNVTFRCDPISEHNRLYWYRQTLGQGPEFLTYFQNEAQLEKSRLLSDRFSAERPKGSFSTLEIQRTEQGDSAMYLCASSLFRGRNTGELFFGEGSRLTVL.

This clonotype was recorded at least ten times. V gene TRBV11-3 combines with J gene TRBJ2-7; 9 bases map to TRBD2. V lost 3 bases and J lost 4; bases outside the gene matches: 4. There are 14 residues in the CDR3. The germline V gene has CDR1 SGHNT and CDR2 YENEEA. CDR3 amino acids: CASSFELAGYEQYF. The CDR3 bases are TGTGCCAGCAGCTTCGAACTAGCGGGTTACGAGCAGTACTTC.

With regard to this clonotype: A much larger clone is a single base away; this may be a read error. The rearrangement links TRBV27 to TRBJ2-5; TRBD2 aligns across 11 bases. The CDR3 is made up of 16 amino acids. CDR1 MNHEY and CDR2 SMNVEV come from the germline V gene (reference sequence). The CDR3 is CAGSSVAGGPVETQYF. Written as DNA, the CDR3 is TGTGCCGGCAGTTCGGTAGCGGGAGGGCCAGTAGAGACCCAGTACTTC.

This clonotype was counted ten times or more. The V call is TRBV27, the J call TRBJ2-2, with D unclear. CDR1 and CDR2 from the germline V gene are MNHEY and SMNVEV (reference sequence). The length of the CDR3 is 16 residues. V lost 5 bases and J 1 base, leaving 14 bases between the germline ends. CDR3: CASSPLQFENTGELFF. The CDR3 DNA follows: TGTGCCAGCAGTCCCCTACAGTTTGAGAACACCGGGGAGCTGTTTTTT.

Many counts were recorded for this clonotype. V and J are TRBV13 and TRBJ2-7; D is perhaps TRBD2 (6 bases). CDR1 is PRHDT and CDR2 is FYEKMQ in the germline V gene (reference sequence). The CDR3 is made up of 14 amino acids. V was shortened by 0 bases and J by 7 bases, with 13 bases between the two germline ends. CDR3 sequence reads: CASSLGRLGGEQYF. CDR3 sequence (DNA): TGTGCCAGCAGCTTAGGCCGTCTGGGGGGAGAGCAGTACTTC.

This clonotype was seen at least ten times. The chain links TRBV3-1 to TRBJ1-2, with unresolved D. This CDR3 comprises 16 residues. The V gene lost 4 bases and the J gene lost 2 bases, with 17 bases spanning the gap. Germline values: CDR1 LGHDT, CDR2 YNNKEL (reference sequence). CDR3 in DNA: TGTGCCAGCAGCCCAGGACGGAACGAGCTAAACTATGGCTACACCTTC. This gives the protein CASSPGRNELNYGYTF.

On this clonotype itself: One junction end does not reproduce the germline sequence, and a read error may be involved. The V gene is TRBV10-3, the J gene TRBJ2-1; perhaps TRBD1 as D (5 bases). Germline CDR1 ENHRY, CDR2 SYGVKD. The CDR3 has 13 residues. The CDR3 is CAVRVEPYNEQFF. DNA of the CDR3: TGTGCCGTCAGGGTTGAACCCTACAATGAGCAGTTCTTC.

V and J are TRBV18 and TRBJ2-7; TRBD1 agrees at 8 bases. Germline assignment: CDR1 KGHSH and CDR2 LQKENI. V lost 1 base, J lost 5 bases, and 1 base stayed unmatched. This CDR3 is built from 13 residues. In nucleotides, the CDR3 is TGTGCCAGCTCACCACTGGACAGGGACGAGCAGTACTTC. This encodes CASSPLDRDEQYF. Looking up the rest from reference TRBV18 and TRBJ2-7 gives the full variable domain: NAGVMQNPRHLVRRRGQEARLRCSPMKGHSHVYWYRQLPEEGLKFMVYLQKENIIDESGMPKERFSAEFPKEGPSILRIQQVVRGDSAAYFCASSPLDRDEQYFGPGTRLTVT.